The entry that follows covers one TCR beta chain sequence. What it binds is not known. This record comes from a study of metastatic and nonmetastatic thyroid tumors. Study overall: The authors compared repertoires across blood and tumor or nodule tissue from malignant and benign thyroid patients. Notes on the study in general: The reported finding was significantly higher TCR beta diversity in malignant thyroid tumors relative to benign nodules, in blood and tumor.

In the source study's methods: In papillary thyroid cancer, a distant-metastasis classifier was built using CDR3 differences across clinicopathological groups. TCRdb re-called clones from the PCR reads using MiXCR. TCRdb's processing, not the study's, gives the V and J calls here. The data show roughly 5,900 clones, around a third seen once. Among the patients, none had received any treatment before thyroid surgery. The CDR3 has 15 amino acids. V lost 6 bases and J 2 bases, leaving 16 bases between the germline ends. Germline assignment: CDR1 MNHNS and CDR2 SASEGT. The TCR originated in a male donor with papillary thyroid cancer or a benign thyroid nodule (not recorded which). Some clones in this sample may be carry-over from other donors' samples. Sample: adjacent normal tissue. This chain links TRBV6-1 with TRBJ1-2; tentatively, D is TRBD1 (6 bases). The CDR3, as DNA: TGTGCCAGCAGCCCCGGAAACACAGGGAACTATGGCTACACCTTC. Residues: CASSPGNTGNYGYTF.